Each of the 17 T cell receptor beta chains below was sequenced from the same sample in a study of spatial heterogeneity in lung cancer. TCRdb used MiXCR to reprocess the 5' RACE reads, holding one entry per CDR3 protein. The sample has some 100,000 distinct CDR3 sequences; around 12% are singletons. As for time point: sample taken at primary tumor resection. Sequences were derived from PBMCs, sampled at surgery. All receptors come from a male donor with early-stage non-small cell lung cancer.

In its sample, this clonotype was seen a few times. V is TRBV7-2 and J is TRBJ2-1; the D is unclear. The V gene's germline CDR1 is SGHTA and CDR2 FQGNSA. This CDR3 is 12 amino acids long. With 2 bases removed from V and 12 bases from J, the gap between germline ends came to 11 bases. CDR3 coding DNA: TGTGCCAGCAGCTTAATGAGTGGTTGGCAGTTCTTC. This codes for CASSLMSGWQFF. The entire variable domain, with the rest obtained from reference TRBV7-2 and TRBJ2-1, is as follows: GAGVSQSPSNKVTEKGKDVELRCDPISGHTALYWYRQSLGQGLEFLIYFQGNSAPDKSGLPSDRFSAERTGGSVSTLTIQRTQQEDSAVYLCASSLMSGWQFFGPGTRLTVL.

In its sample, this clonotype was seen many times. The CDR3 nucleotides are TGTGCCAGCAGCTTTAGCGGGAGCACAGATACGCAGTATTTT. Translating it yields CASSFSGSTDTQYF. The V gene is TRBV7-6, the J gene TRBJ2-3; 7 bases fit TRBD2. The CDR3 runs to 14 residues. Germline V gives CDR1 SGHVS, CDR2 FNYEAQ. Trimming took 3 bases from V and 0 from J; bases not matched to a gene: 0.

This chain connects TRBV24-1 to TRBJ2-3; 9 bases line up with TRBD1. This CDR3 contains 16 residues. After removal of 0 bases from V and 2 bases from J, the junction contained 2 bases not matched to a gene. Germline lookup yields CDR1 KGHDR and CDR2 SFDVKD. The CDR3 sequence is CATSDLRDRDTDTQYF. The CDR3, as DNA: TGTGCCACCAGTGATTTGAGGGACAGGGACACAGATACGCAGTATTTT.

The gene calls are TRBV12-3 or TRBV12-4 and TRBJ2-1; TRBD1 matches 9 bases. The V segment lost 5 bases and the J segment 7 bases; nucleotides outside the gene matches: 9. CDR3 length: 15 amino acids. CDR3 sequence (DNA): TGTGCCAGCAGTCGACCGGGACAGGGTAATAATGAGCAGTTCTTC. This codes for CASSRPGQGNNEQFF.

This clonotype has only a few counts. The rearrangement uses TRBV12-3 or TRBV12-4 and TRBJ2-1; 9 bases fit TRBD2. There are 14 residues in the CDR3. Losses at the gene ends were 8 bases for V and 4 bases for J; bases not matched to a gene: 6. The DNA of the CDR3 is TGTGCCAGCCACAGACTAGCGGTATACAATGAGCAGTTCTTC. Its protein is CASHRLAVYNEQFF.

The sample holds a few counts of this clonotype. The CDR3 spells CSAIPGQDYGYTF. The CDR3 DNA is TGCAGTGCTATACCGGGACAGGACTATGGCTACACCTTC. The gene calls are TRBV20-1 and TRBJ1-2; 8 positions agree with TRBD1. Germline CDR1 and CDR2: DFQATT and SNEGSKA (reference sequence). This CDR3 spans 13 amino acids. The trim removed 4 bases at V and 3 bases at J, leaving 4 bases unmatched.

This clonotype was recorded many times. The junction and the germline gene differ at one end; a read error may be behind it. Written as DNA, the CDR3 is TGTGCTAGCAGCTTACTCAGCGGGGGGGCCTACAATGAGCAGTTCTTC. Translation gives CASSLLSGGAYNEQFF. The J gene is TRBJ2-1, the V gene TRBV7-7; 10 bases are shared with TRBD2. This CDR3 contains 16 residues. Germline values: CDR1 SSHAT, CDR2 FNYEAQ (reference sequence).

This clonotype was detected many times. The rearrangement uses TRBV12-3 or TRBV12-4 and TRBJ2-1; 11 bases align to TRBD2. Trimming cost V 5 bases and J 6 bases; bases outside gene matches: 9. This CDR3 has 16 residues. This CDR3 is CASSLHPGTSGNEQFF. In DNA form, the CDR3 reads TGTGCCAGCAGTCTACACCCCGGGACTAGCGGCAATGAGCAGTTCTTC.

This clonotype was observed a few times. The rearrangement uses TRBV28 and TRBJ1-1, with TRBD1 as a possible D gene (5 bases). CDR3 length: 15 amino acids. Germline values: CDR1 MDHEN, CDR2 SYDVKM. Trimming took 2 bases from V and 5 from J, leaving 15 bases between them. CDR3 residues: CASSLPQGTGTEAFF. The CDR3 nucleotides are TGTGCCAGCAGTTTACCCCAGGGAACAGGAACTGAAGCTTTCTTT.

This clonotype showed up just a few times. The rearrangement uses TRBV5-1 and TRBJ2-3, with D unresolved. The CDR3 extends over 15 amino acids. Trimming removed 4 bases from V and 0 bases from J, with 12 bases in between. Germline lookup yields CDR1 SGHRS and CDR2 YFSETQ. The CDR3 bases are TGCGCCAGCAGCCAAGAGCCGGCTAGCACAGATACGCAGTATTTT. Translation: CASSQEPASTDTQYF.

This clonotype came up a few times. The chain carries TRBV6-5 and TRBJ2-2, with 9 bases identical to TRBD1. CDR3 length: 14 amino acids. The trim removed 6 bases at V and 1 base at J, leaving 0 bases unmatched. Germline CDR1 reads MNHEY; CDR2 reads SVGAGI. CDR3 sequence reads: CASRGQGNTGELFF. The CDR3 DNA sequence: TGTGCCAGCAGGGGACAGGGGAACACCGGGGAGCTGTTTTTT.

This rearrangement joins TRBV27 to TRBJ1-6, with 7 bases aligning to TRBD1. The CDR3 runs to 17 residues. V was pared by 5 bases and J by 4 bases, with 11 bases of the junction left unmatched. Germline-derived CDR1 and CDR2 are MNHEY and SMNVEV (reference sequence). CDR3 in amino acids: CASSPDPTGEYNSPLHF. The CDR3 DNA reads TGTGCCAGCAGTCCCGACCCCACAGGGGAGTATAATTCACCCCTCCACTTT.

This clonotype appeared many times. The CDR3 sequence is CASSLNRMNTEAFF. DNA for the CDR3: TGTGCCAGCAGCTTAAACAGGATGAACACTGAAGCTTTCTTT. J is TRBJ1-1 and V is TRBV7-3, with TRBD1 as a possible D gene (5 bases). The V and J ends lost 1 base and 0 bases respectively, with 6 bases between them. CDR1 SGHTA and CDR2 FQGTGA come from the germline V gene. This CDR3 has 14 residues.

This clonotype was picked up a small number of times. The rearrangement links TRBV7-2 to TRBJ2-3; 12 positions match TRBD2. This CDR3 contains 18 residues. CDR1 is SGHTA and CDR2 is FQGNSA in the germline V gene. Trimming removed 1 base from V and 3 bases from J; junction bases left unmatched: 8. This CDR3 reads CASSLVKASGRVTDTQYF. CDR3 nucleotides: TGTGCCAGCAGCTTAGTAAAGGCTAGCGGGAGGGTTACAGATACGCAGTATTTT.

The DNA of the CDR3 is TGTGCCAGCTCTCTACAGGGAGGGCTTAATTCACCCCTCCACTTT. Translating gives CASSLQGGLNSPLHF. The chain links TRBV18 to TRBJ1-6; possibly TRBD1 for D (6 bases). The CDR3 spans 15 residues. V lost 6 bases to trimming and J lost 6 bases, with 15 bases between them. Germline V gives CDR1 KGHSH, CDR2 LQKENI.

This clonotype occurred a few times. The J gene is TRBJ2-3, the V gene TRBV5-1, with TRBD2 matching over 12 bases. The germline V gene encodes CDR1 SGHRS and CDR2 YFSETQ. The CDR3 contains 15 residues. Unmatched junction bases numbered 3, after V lost 4 bases and J lost 3 bases. CDR3 sequence: CASSRTSGGTDTQYF. In DNA, the CDR3 is TGCGCCAGCAGCCGAACTAGCGGGGGGACAGATACGCAGTATTTT.

CDR3 in amino acids: CATSDGETQYF. The CDR3 bases are TGTGCCACCAGTGACGGGGAGACCCAGTACTTC. The chain employs TRBV24-1 and TRBJ2-5, with unresolved D. Trimming removed 4 bases at V and 5 bases at J, with 4 bases between. This CDR3 region has 11 residues. CDR1 KGHDR and CDR2 SFDVKD come from the germline V gene.